These 10 T cell receptor beta chains share one sample of origin, sequenced in a study of beta chain features in type 1 diabetes. TCRB transcripts that were expressed got sequenced, as all of the isolated RNA had been reverse transcribed. Only in-frame clones appear in the TCRdb table, and some are missing; sequencing was by immunoSEQ multiplex PCR. The top ten clones hold about 0.012% of a sample with a few hundred thousand clones, approximately 25% of them seen once. Points from the study as a whole: Shorter TCRB CDR3s, moderately but significantly so, marked every one of the four CD4+ subsets in Type 1 diabetes patients.

No cognate antigen is known for these TCRs. The sequenced sample was naive CD4+ T cells from blood. The source is a woman aged 25 to 39 with type 1 diabetes.

The chain uses TRBV18 and TRBJ2-7; a weak D match, TRBD2 (5 bases). The V and J ends lost 3 bases and 5 bases respectively, with 11 bases between them. CDR3 length: 13 residues. Looked up from germline, CDR1 is KGHSH and CDR2 is LQKENI. This chain's CDR3 is CASSPRAVDEQYF. The DNA for the CDR3 is TGTGCCAGCTCACCGAGGGCCGTGGACGAGCAGTACTTC.

The gene calls are TRBV30 and TRBJ2-1; 10 bases are a match to TRBD2. From germline, CDR1 is GTSNPN and CDR2 SVGIG (reference sequence). CDR3 length: 14 residues. J gave up 7 bases and V 0 bases, and 3 bases lay outside the gene matches. CDR3 region: CAWSVAGGPNEQFF. For the CDR3, the DNA is TGTGCCTGGAGTGTAGCGGGAGGGCCGAATGAGCAGTTCTTC.

The table lists this clone with a few counts. The chain joins TRBV5-1 to TRBJ1-5; TRBD1 matches at 9 bases. Germline assignment: CDR1 SGHRS and CDR2 YFSETQ. V shed 3 bases, J shed 2 bases, and the junction held 3 bases outside the gene matches. The CDR3 has 15 residues. CDR3 nucleotides: TGCGCCAGCAGCTCGGGACAGGGTGGCAATCAGCCCCAGCATTTT. This encodes CASSSGQGGNQPQHF.

The rearrangement joins TRBV10-3 to TRBJ1-4; D is unclear. V dropped 7 bases and J dropped 3 bases, with 12 bases sitting between them. This CDR3 has 14 residues. CDR1 is ENHRY and CDR2 is SYGVKD in the germline V gene. The CDR3 sequence is CAIKSTASNEKLFF. CDR3 coding DNA: TGTGCCATCAAGAGCACTGCTTCTAATGAAAAACTGTTTTTT.

The genes are TRBV9 and TRBJ1-1, with D perhaps matching TRBD1 (5 bases). The CDR3 is 13 amino acids. The germline V gene encodes CDR1 SGDLS and CDR2 YYNGEE. Deletions cut 3 bases from V and 3 bases from J, with 9 bases between. This CDR3 reads CASSAREYTEAFF. The CDR3 DNA follows: TGTGCCAGCAGCGCCAGGGAATACACTGAAGCTTTCTTT.

This chain connects TRBV4-2 to TRBJ2-5; 11 positions agree with TRBD2. Trimming at V came to 0 bases and at J to 5 bases, leaving 8 bases not matched to a gene. Germline CDR1 is LGHNA and CDR2 is YNFKEQ. The CDR3 consists of 17 residues. The CDR3 loop is CASSQDPASGRSETQYF. The CDR3 DNA follows: TGTGCCAGCAGCCAAGATCCGGCTAGCGGGAGGAGTGAGACCCAGTACTTC.

This clone occurred a few times. The CDR3 DNA reads as TGTGCCAGCAGCTTAAATGGCGCGGGGGATCACACAGATACGCAGTATTTT. This sequence encodes CASSLNGAGDHTDTQYF. This chain connects TRBV11-2 to TRBJ2-3, with 7 bases aligning to TRBD2. The CDR3 contains 17 residues. The V gene end was trimmed by 2 bases and the J gene end by 2 bases; junction bases not matched to a gene: 10. The V gene's germline CDR1 is SGHAT and CDR2 FQNNGV.

The chain uses TRBV11-2 and TRBJ2-7; possible D gene TRBD1, 6 bases. This CDR3 comprises 14 residues. Germline-derived CDR1 and CDR2 are SGHAT and FQNNGV. The V end was cut by 4 bases, the J end by 2 bases, with 12 bases between. CDR3 nucleotide sequence: TGTGCCAGCAGCTCCGTCCAGGGGCCCTACGAGCAGTACTTC. The encoded protein is CASSSVQGPYEQYF.

This clone was counted a few times. This sequence joins TRBV18 and TRBJ2-7; 12 nucleotides agree with TRBD2. V lost 5 bases to trimming and J lost 4 bases; unmatched junction nucleotides: 3. CDR1 and CDR2 (germline): KGHSH, LQKENI. The CDR3 is 14 amino acids. This chain's CDR3 is CASSAGLAGYEQYF. In DNA, the CDR3 is TGTGCCAGCTCAGCGGGACTAGCGGGTTACGAGCAGTACTTC.

V is TRBV5-6 and J is TRBJ2-7, with TRBD2 matching over 9 bases. Trimming took 0 bases from V and 6 from J; bases not matched to a gene: 7. The CDR3 covers 15 residues. Germline V lookup: CDR1 SGHDT, CDR2 YYEEEE. This CDR3 reads CASSLAGAGGLEQYF. The CDR3 DNA follows: TGTGCCAGCAGCTTGGCCGGAGCGGGAGGTCTCGAGCAGTACTTC.